This T cell receptor beta chain was sequenced for a study of Tregs in tolerant kidney transplant recipients. Libraries were prepared by immunoSEQ multiplex PCR; TCRdb keeps only in-frame clonotypes and omits some of them. The sample includes about 94,000 clones, 80% to 95% seen only once; the top ten take 0.46%. Germline V lookup: CDR1 MNHNS, CDR2 SASEGT. The V gene end was trimmed by 3 bases and the J gene end by 1 base; junction bases not matched to a gene: 2. The CDR3 covers 14 residues. CD4+CD25+CD127- Tregs, CD4+CD25- non-Tregs, CD4 and CD8 cells were sorted. V gene TRBV6-1 combines with J gene TRBJ1-1; 7 nucleotides align to TRBD1. The receptor was isolated from a human donor who received a combined kidney and bone marrow transplant. The specimen was CD4+ T cells from blood, collected before the transplant. For the CDR3, the DNA is TGTGCCAGCAGTGAGAGGGGGCAGAACACTGAAGCTTTCTTT. It specifies CASSERGQNTEAFF.